This T cell receptor (beta chain) was recovered during a study of cytomegalovirus exposure and HLA in healthy donors. Study-wide findings and caveats: About 180 TCR beta chains were listed as cytomegalovirus-associated. Being productive about 90% or about 30% of the time was typical of most TCR beta V segments in an earlier analysis.

As for this clone: Its antigen is unknown.

Trimming removed 6 bases from V and 1 base from J, with 9 bases in between. Germline V gene sequence: CDR1 SNHLY, CDR2 FYNNEI. This CDR3 has 13 amino acids. With 60 Vbeta and 13 Jbeta primers, the PCR was carried out. Using immunoSEQ multiplex PCR, the repertoire was profiled, and TCRdb retains in-frame clones only, with some absent. The data show around 63,000 clones, with around 80% seen just once and over 9.5% held by the top ten. Sequences were obtained from PBMCs. V and J are TRBV2 and TRBJ1-2; D remains ambiguous. This receptor was identified in a man aged 35 to 55 in good health and CMV-seronegative. CDR3 DNA sequence: TGTGCCAGCAGCCCAGGTGTTAACTATGGCTACACCTTC. Encoded protein: CASSPGVNYGYTF. Full variable domain (remainder filled in from reference TRBV2 and TRBJ1-2): EPEVTQTPSHQVTQMGQEVILRCVPISNHLYFYWYRQILGQKVEFLVSFYNNEISEKSEIFDDQFSVERPDGSNFTLKIRSTKLEDSAMYFCASSPGVNYGYTFGSGTRLTVV.